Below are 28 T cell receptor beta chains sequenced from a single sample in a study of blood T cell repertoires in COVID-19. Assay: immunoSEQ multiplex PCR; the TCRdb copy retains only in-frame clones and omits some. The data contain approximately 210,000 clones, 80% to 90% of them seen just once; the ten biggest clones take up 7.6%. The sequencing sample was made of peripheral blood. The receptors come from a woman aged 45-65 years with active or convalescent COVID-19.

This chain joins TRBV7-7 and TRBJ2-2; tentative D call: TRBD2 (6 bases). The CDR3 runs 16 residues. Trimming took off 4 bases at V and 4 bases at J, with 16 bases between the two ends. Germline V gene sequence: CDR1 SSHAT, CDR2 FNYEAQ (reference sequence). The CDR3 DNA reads TGTGCCAGCAGCTCATTGACCCGGAGGGCCACCGGGGAGCTGTTTTTT. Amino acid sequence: CASSSLTRRATGELFF.

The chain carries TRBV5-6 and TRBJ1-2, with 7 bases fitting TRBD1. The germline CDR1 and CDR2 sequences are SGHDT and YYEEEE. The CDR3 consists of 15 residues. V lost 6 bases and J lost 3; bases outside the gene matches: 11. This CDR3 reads CASILTGIGYYGYTF. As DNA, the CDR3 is TGTGCCAGCATCCTGACAGGGATCGGCTACTATGGCTACACCTTC.

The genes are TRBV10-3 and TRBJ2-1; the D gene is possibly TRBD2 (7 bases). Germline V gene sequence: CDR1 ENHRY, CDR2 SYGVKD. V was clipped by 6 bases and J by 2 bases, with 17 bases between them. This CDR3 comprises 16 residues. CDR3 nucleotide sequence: TGTGCCATCAGAGGCGCGGGGGCCCTCACCTACAATGAGCAGTTCTTC. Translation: CAIRGAGALTYNEQFF.

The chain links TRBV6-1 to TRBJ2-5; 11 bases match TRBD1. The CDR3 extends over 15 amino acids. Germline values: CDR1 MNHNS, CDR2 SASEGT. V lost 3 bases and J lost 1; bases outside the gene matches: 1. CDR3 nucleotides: TGTGCCAGCAGTGAGGACAGGGGGCTCCAAGAGACCCAGTACTTC. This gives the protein CASSEDRGLQETQYF.

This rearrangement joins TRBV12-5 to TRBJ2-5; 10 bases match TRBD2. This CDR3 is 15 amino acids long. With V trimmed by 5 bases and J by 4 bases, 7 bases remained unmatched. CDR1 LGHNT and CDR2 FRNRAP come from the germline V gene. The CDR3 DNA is TGTGCTAGTGGTGCCCTAGCGGGAGTCGGAGAGACCCAGTACTTC. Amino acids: CASGALAGVGETQYF.

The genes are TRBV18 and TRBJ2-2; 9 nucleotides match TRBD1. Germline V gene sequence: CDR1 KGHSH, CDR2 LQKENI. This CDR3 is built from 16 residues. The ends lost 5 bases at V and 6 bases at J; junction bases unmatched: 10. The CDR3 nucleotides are TGTGCCAGCTCATCGCAACAGGGGGCGCAAGCCGGGGAGCTGTTTTTT. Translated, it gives CASSSQQGAQAGELFF.

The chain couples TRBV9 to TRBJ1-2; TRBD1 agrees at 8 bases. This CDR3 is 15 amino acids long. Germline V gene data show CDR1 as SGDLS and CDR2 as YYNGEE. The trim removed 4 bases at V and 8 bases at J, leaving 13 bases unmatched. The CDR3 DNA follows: TGTGCCAGCAGCCTGATCCACCTAGGGACAGGAGGCTACACCTTC. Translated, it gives CASSLIHLGTGGYTF.

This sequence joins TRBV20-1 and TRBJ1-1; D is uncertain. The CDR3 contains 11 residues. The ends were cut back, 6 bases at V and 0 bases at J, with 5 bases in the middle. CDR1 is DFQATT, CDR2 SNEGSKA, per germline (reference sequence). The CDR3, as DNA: TGCAGTGCCCCTATGAACACTGAAGCTTTCTTT. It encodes CSAPMNTEAFF.

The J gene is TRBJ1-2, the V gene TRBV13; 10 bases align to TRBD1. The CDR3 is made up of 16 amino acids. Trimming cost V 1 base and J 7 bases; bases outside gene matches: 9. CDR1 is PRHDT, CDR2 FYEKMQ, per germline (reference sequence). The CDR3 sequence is CASSLVAGTGVAGYTF. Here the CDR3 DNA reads TGTGCCAGCAGCTTAGTAGCGGGGACAGGGGTCGCTGGCTACACCTTC.

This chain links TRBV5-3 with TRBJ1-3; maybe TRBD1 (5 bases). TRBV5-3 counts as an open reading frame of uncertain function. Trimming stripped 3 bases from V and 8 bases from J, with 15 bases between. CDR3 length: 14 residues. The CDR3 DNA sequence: TGTGCCAGAAGCTCGTTTCGGCGGGACGACACCATATATTTT. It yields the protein CARSSFRRDDTIYF.

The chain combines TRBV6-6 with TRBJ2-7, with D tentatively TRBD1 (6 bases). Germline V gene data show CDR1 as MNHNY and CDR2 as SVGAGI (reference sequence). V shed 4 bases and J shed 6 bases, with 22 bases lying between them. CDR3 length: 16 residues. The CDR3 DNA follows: TGTGCCAGCAGTTTCTCCCCCGGTACAGGGCCCCCCGAGCAGTACTTC. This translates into CASSFSPGTGPPEQYF.

The CDR3 sequence: CASSSDRTLYTF. The CDR3 DNA follows: TGTGCCAGCAGCTCAGACAGAACCCTCTACACCTTC. The genes are TRBV11-2 and TRBJ1-2; D possibly corresponds to TRBD1 (5 bases). The CDR3 covers 12 residues. Per the germline V gene, CDR1 is SGHAT and CDR2 is FQNNGV. The V gene lost 4 bases and the J gene lost 10 bases, with 13 bases spanning the gap.

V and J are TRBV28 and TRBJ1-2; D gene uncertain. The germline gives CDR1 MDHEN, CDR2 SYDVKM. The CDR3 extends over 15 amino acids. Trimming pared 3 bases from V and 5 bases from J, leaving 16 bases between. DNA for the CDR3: TGTGCCAGCAGTTTGGCCGGGTCGCCCTTATATGGCTACACCTTC. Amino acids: CASSLAGSPLYGYTF.

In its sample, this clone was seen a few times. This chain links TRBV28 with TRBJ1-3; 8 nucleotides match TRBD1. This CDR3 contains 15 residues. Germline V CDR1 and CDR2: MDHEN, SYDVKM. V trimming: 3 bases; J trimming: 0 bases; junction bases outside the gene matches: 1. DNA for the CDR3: TGTGCCAGCAGTTTTGGACAGGGCTCTGGAAACACCATATATTTT. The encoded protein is CASSFGQGSGNTIYF.

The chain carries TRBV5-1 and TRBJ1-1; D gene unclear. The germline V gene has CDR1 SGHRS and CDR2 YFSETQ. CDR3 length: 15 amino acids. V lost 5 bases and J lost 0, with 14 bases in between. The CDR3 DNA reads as TGCGCCAGCAGTCCTAGCTCGGGGATGAACACTGAAGCTTTCTTT. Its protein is CASSPSSGMNTEAFF.

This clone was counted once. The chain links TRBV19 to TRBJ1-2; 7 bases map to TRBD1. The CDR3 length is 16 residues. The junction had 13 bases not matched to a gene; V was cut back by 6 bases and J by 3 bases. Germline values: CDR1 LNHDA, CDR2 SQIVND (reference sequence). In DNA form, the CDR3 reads TGTGCCAGTAGCGTAATCGGGACAGCTTCGCACTATGGCTACACCTTC. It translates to CASSVIGTASHYGYTF.

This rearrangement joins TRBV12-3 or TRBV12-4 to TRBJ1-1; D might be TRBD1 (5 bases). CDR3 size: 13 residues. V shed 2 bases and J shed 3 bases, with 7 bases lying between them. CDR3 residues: CASSLRRDTEAFF. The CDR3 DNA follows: TGTGCCAGCAGTTTACGCAGGGACACTGAAGCTTTCTTT.

The CDR3 nucleotides are TGTGCCAGCAGCCCCCGCTGGAGCTCCTACAATGAGCAGTTCTTC. Residues: CASSPRWSSYNEQFF. The chain combines TRBV11-2 with TRBJ2-1; D uncertain. With 5 bases removed from V and 0 bases from J, the gap between germline ends came to 11 bases. The CDR3 covers 15 residues. Germline CDR1 and CDR2: SGHAT and FQNNGV.

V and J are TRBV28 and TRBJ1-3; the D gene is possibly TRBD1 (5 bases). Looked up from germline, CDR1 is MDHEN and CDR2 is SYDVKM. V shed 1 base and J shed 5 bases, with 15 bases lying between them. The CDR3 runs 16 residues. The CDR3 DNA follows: TGTGCCAGCAGTTTATCGACAGCAAGACTTCGAAACACCATATATTTT. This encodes CASSLSTARLRNTIYF.

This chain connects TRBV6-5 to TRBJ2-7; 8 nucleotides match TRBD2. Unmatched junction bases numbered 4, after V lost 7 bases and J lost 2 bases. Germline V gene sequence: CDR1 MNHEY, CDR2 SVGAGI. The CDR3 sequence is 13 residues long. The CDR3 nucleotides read TGTGCCAGCACGCTAGCGGGTACCTACGAGCAGTACGTC. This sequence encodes CASTLAGTYEQYV.

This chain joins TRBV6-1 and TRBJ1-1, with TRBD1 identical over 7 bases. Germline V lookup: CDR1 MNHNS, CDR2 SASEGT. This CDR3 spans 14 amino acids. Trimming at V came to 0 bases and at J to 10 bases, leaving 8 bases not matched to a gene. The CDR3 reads CASSEAAEAGGAFF. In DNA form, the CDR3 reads TGTGCCAGCAGTGAAGCGGCTGAGGCAGGGGGAGCTTTCTTT.

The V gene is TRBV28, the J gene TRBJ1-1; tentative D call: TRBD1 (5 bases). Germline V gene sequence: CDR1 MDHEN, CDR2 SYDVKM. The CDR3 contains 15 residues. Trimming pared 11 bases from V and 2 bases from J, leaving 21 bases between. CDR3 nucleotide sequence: TGTGCCTGCCGCCCATATAAGACAGACAACACTGAAGCTTTCTTT. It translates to CACRPYKTDNTEAFF.

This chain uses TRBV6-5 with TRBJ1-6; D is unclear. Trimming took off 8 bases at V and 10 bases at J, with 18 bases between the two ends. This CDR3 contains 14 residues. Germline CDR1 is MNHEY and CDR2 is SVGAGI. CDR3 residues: CASGNLALNSPLHF. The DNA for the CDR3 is TGTGCCAGCGGGAATCTAGCACTTAACTCACCCCTCCACTTT.

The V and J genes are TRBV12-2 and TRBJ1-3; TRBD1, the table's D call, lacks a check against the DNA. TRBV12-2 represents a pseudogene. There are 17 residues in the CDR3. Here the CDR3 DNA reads TGTGCAAGTCGCCCTCTGGGGCAGGCGGACTCTGGAAACACCATATATTTT. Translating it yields CASRPLGQADSGNTIYF.

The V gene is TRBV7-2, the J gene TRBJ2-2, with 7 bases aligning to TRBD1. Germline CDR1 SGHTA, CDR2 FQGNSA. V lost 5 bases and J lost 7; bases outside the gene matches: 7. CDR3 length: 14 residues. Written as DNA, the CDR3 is TGTGCCAGCAGCCTGGACAGGAATGGCGGGGAGCTGTTTTTT. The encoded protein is CASSLDRNGGELFF.

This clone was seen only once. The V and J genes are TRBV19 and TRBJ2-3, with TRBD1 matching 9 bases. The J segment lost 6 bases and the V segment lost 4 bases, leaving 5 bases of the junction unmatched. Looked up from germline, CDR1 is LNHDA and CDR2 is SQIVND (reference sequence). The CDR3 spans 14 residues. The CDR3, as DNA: TGTGCCAGTAGTAGGGACAGGGCCTCGGATACGCAGTATTTT. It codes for CASSRDRASDTQYF.

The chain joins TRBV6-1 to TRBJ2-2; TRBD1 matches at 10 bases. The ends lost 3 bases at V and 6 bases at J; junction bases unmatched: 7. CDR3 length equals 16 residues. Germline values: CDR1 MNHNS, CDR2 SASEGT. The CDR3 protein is CASSETSGTGAGELFF. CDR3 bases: TGTGCCAGCAGTGAGACATCCGGGACAGGGGCCGGGGAGCTGTTTTTT.

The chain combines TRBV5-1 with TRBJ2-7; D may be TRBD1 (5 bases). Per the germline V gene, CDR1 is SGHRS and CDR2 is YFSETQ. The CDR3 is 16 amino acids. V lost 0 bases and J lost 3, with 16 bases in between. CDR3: CASSLGAGKGVYEQYF. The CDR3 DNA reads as TGCGCCAGCAGCTTGGGTGCAGGGAAGGGCGTCTACGAGCAGTACTTC.